The 19 T cell receptor beta chains listed next were all sequenced from one sample in a study of T-cell reconstitution after alpha-beta-depleted transplantation in children. Using unique molecular identifiers, the investigators prepared the TCRbeta library. TCRdb fed the PCR reads into MiXCR, producing one record per CDR3 protein. The table shows more than 150,000 distinct CDR3 sequences, with roughly 14% occurring only once. Sequences were derived from PBMCs from the stem cell graft donor, sampled from the stem cell graft. All receptors come from a human donor who donated a stem cell graft to a child with acute lymphoblastic leukemia.

This clonotype appeared many times. The genes are TRBV5-1 and TRBJ2-7; no clear D gene. Germline CDR1 SGHRS, CDR2 YFSETQ. Trimming removed 3 bases from V and 1 base from J, with 17 bases in between. The CDR3 loop spans 16 amino acids. This chain's CDR3 is CASSYSKTSKSYEQYF. The CDR3 region has the DNA TGCGCCAGCAGCTACTCAAAAACCAGCAAGTCCTACGAGCAGTACTTC.

This clonotype occurred a few times. The V gene is TRBV20-1, the J gene TRBJ1-6, with D possibly TRBD1 on 6 matching bases. The CDR3 has 14 residues. V lost 3 bases to trimming and J lost 8 bases, with 14 bases between them. The germline CDR1 and CDR2 sequences are DFQATT and SNEGSKA (reference sequence). CDR3 DNA sequence: TGCAGTGCTAGTAGGGGGACTCCGGATTCACCCCTCCACTTT. This translates into CSASRGTPDSPLHF.

This clonotype was detected only a few times. This sequence joins TRBV5-1 and TRBJ2-7, with D possibly being TRBD1 or TRBD2 (5 bases each). The V and J ends lost 1 base and 3 bases respectively, with 11 bases between them. Germline assignment: CDR1 SGHRS and CDR2 YFSETQ. This CDR3 has 14 residues. The CDR3 region has the DNA TGCGCCAGCAGCTTGAGGGGTCGGGGCTACGAGCAGTACTTC. Protein sequence: CASSLRGRGYEQYF.

The chain has TRBV2 and TRBJ2-5, with 12 bases matching TRBD2. The V and J ends lost 8 bases and 5 bases, in that order; junction bases with no gene match: 21. The CDR3 contains 19 residues. Germline CDR1 reads SNHLY; CDR2 reads FYNNEI. The CDR3 sequence: CASCSLAGGPLMILETQYF. Written as DNA, the CDR3 is TGTGCCAGCTGTTCACTAGCGGGAGGCCCTCTGATGATCCTGGAGACCCAGTACTTC.

V usage is TRBV11-2 and J usage is TRBJ2-6; 7 nucleotides agree with TRBD1. Trimming removed 5 bases from V and 0 bases from J; junction bases left unmatched: 13. The germline gives CDR1 SGHAT, CDR2 FQNNGV. This CDR3 has 19 residues. The CDR3 here is CASSPRQGKSVSGANVLTF. CDR3 nucleotides: TGTGCCAGCAGCCCCCGACAGGGAAAATCAGTCTCTGGGGCCAACGTCCTGACTTTC.

This clonotype was counted a few times. J is TRBJ2-7 and V is TRBV5-1; no firm D call. This CDR3 contains 13 residues. Trimming removed 1 base from V and 5 bases from J, with 10 bases in between. Looked up from germline, CDR1 is SGHRS and CDR2 is YFSETQ. CDR3 loop: CASSLTQRDEQYF. Here the CDR3 DNA reads TGCGCCAGCAGCTTGACACAACGGGACGAGCAGTACTTC.

Comment on this clonotype: A much larger clone is a single base away; this may be a read error. The gene calls are TRBV5-1 and TRBJ2-7; 7 nucleotides line up with TRBD2. The CDR3 length is 13 residues. Germline V gene sequence: CDR1 SGHRS, CDR2 YFSETQ. The CDR3 DNA sequence: TGCGCCATCAGCTTCGCTAGCGGTTACGAGCAGTACTTC. Its translation is CAISFASGYEQYF.

This clonotype was detected ten times or more. The gene calls are TRBV20-1 and TRBJ2-5, with 7 bases fitting TRBD1. The ends lost 3 bases at V and 5 bases at J; junction bases unmatched: 9. Germline assignment: CDR1 DFQATT and CDR2 SNEGSKA (reference sequence). This CDR3 spans 14 amino acids. CDR3 in amino acids: CSASMTGRVETQYF. For the CDR3, the DNA is TGCAGTGCTAGTATGACAGGGCGAGTCGAGACCCAGTACTTC.

This clonotype was seen repeatedly, ten times or more. This chain joins TRBV6-1 and TRBJ2-7; 8 positions match TRBD2. J was trimmed by 2 bases and V by 6 bases; bases with no gene match: 3. CDR1 and CDR2 from the germline V gene are MNHNS and SASEGT. The CDR3 extends over 13 amino acids. CDR3 region: CASRERGPYEQYF. Written as DNA, the CDR3 is TGTGCCAGCAGGGAGCGGGGGCCCTACGAGCAGTACTTC.

This clonotype turned up a few times. V and J are TRBV18 and TRBJ2-7; the match to TRBD1 covers 10 bases. J gave up 6 bases and V 3 bases, and 5 bases lay outside the gene matches. Germline lookup yields CDR1 KGHSH and CDR2 LQKENI. CDR3 length equals 14 residues. The CDR3, as DNA: TGTGCCAGCTCACCTGACAGGGGGCGAGGCGAGCAGTACTTC. Residues: CASSPDRGRGEQYF.

The sample holds a few counts of this clonotype. The CDR3 DNA follows: TGTGCCATCAGACCCGACAGGAATCCCTACGAGCAGTACTTC. It is translated as CAIRPDRNPYEQYF. The chain carries TRBV10-3 and TRBJ2-7; D might be TRBD1 (6 bases). Trimming shortened V by 6 bases and J by 2 bases, and 14 bases separated the two germline ends. Germline values: CDR1 ENHRY, CDR2 SYGVKD. The CDR3 has 14 amino acids.

This clonotype was observed a few times. V gene TRBV20-1 combines with J gene TRBJ2-1, with 9 bases that match TRBD2. The germline V gene has CDR1 DFQATT and CDR2 SNEGSKA (reference sequence). V lost 1 base, J lost 6 bases, and 13 bases stayed unmatched. The CDR3 loop spans 17 amino acids. The CDR3 nucleotides read TGCAGTGCTAGAGCGAGGAGTGATAGCGGGAGTCGCAATGAGCAGTTCTTC. Its protein product is CSARARSDSGSRNEQFF.

The V call is TRBV7-9, the J call TRBJ2-3, with D unclear. Per germline, CDR1 SEHNR and CDR2 FQNEAQ (reference sequence). The CDR3 consists of 16 residues. Trimming took 5 bases from V and 2 from J, leaving 17 bases between them. The CDR3 bases are TGTGCCAGCAGCGATCTACTACGACTGTACACAGATACGCAGTATTTT. As protein: CASSDLLRLYTDTQYF.

The chain joins TRBV19 to TRBJ2-2; the D gene is possibly TRBD2 (6 bases). The ends were cut back, 8 bases at V and 0 bases at J, with 16 bases in the middle. This CDR3 has 16 amino acids. Germline assignment: CDR1 LNHDA and CDR2 SQIVND (reference sequence). CDR3 nucleotide sequence: TGTGCCAGTCACTCTCTTGGGGGGACGAACACCGGGGAGCTGTTTTTT. As protein: CASHSLGGTNTGELFF.

V is TRBV12-3 or TRBV12-4 and J is TRBJ1-1; D may be TRBD1 (6 bases). The CDR3 is 15 residues long. The V gene lost 6 bases and the J gene lost 5 bases, with 19 bases spanning the gap. CDR3 nucleotides: TGTGCCAGCAGCCAAGGATCGACAGGACTTACTGAAGCTTTCTTT. It encodes CASSQGSTGLTEAFF.

Ten or more counts support this clonotype. V and J are TRBV28 and TRBJ2-3, with D perhaps TRBD1 (6 bases). V lost 10 bases to trimming and J lost 0 bases, with 11 bases between them. This CDR3 is built from 13 residues. CDR1 MDHEN and CDR2 SYDVKM come from the germline V gene. CDR3 in amino acids: CATGQTSTDTQYF. DNA for the CDR3: TGTGCCACCGGACAGACGAGCACAGATACGCAGTATTTT.

At least ten counts were recorded for this clonotype. The junction does not match germline at one end; this may be a read error. The CDR3 DNA follows: TGTGCTAGCAGCCATCGCGGGAGTCACAATGAGCAGTTCTTC. Translated, it gives CASSHRGSHNEQFF. V usage is TRBV7-7 and J usage is TRBJ2-1; 7 bases map to TRBD2. Germline V gene data show CDR1 as SSHAT and CDR2 as FNYEAQ (reference sequence). CDR3 length: 14 amino acids.

This clonotype was seen repeatedly, ten times or more. V is TRBV20-1 and J is TRBJ2-5, with 11 bases matching TRBD1. With V trimmed by 1 base and J by 6 bases, 4 bases remained unmatched. CDR1 is DFQATT, CDR2 SNEGSKA, per germline (reference sequence). The CDR3 has 14 amino acids. The CDR3 here is CSARAGTGGKTQYF. Written as DNA, the CDR3 is TGCAGTGCTAGAGCAGGGACAGGGGGGAAGACCCAGTACTTC.

This clonotype was observed at least ten times. This chain connects TRBV7-9 to TRBJ2-1, with 9 nucleotides matching TRBD2. After removal of 2 bases from V and 3 bases from J, the junction contained 2 bases not matched to a gene. CDR3 length equals 15 residues. CDR1 and CDR2 (germline): SEHNR, FQNEAQ (reference sequence). CDR3 sequence (DNA): TGTGCCAGCAGCTTAATAGCGGGGGACTACAATGAGCAGTTCTTC. Residues: CASSLIAGDYNEQFF.